Listed here are 24 T cell receptor beta chains from one sample, sequenced in a study of beta chain features in type 1 diabetes. Since all of the isolated RNA was reverse transcribed, expressed TCRB transcripts were what got sequenced. Clones were sequenced by immunoSEQ multiplex PCR, and TCRdb holds only the in-frame ones, with some missing. The repertoire holds about 240,000 clones, with 25% to 30% as singletons. The sequenced sample consisted of central memory CD4+ T cells from blood. The receptor source for this set is a man aged 25 to 40 in good health.

The J gene is TRBJ2-3, the V gene TRBV4-3; D remains ambiguous. The ends were cut back, 1 base at V and 2 bases at J, with 10 bases in the middle. The length of the CDR3 is 15 residues. Germline V lookup: CDR1 LGHNA, CDR2 YSLEER. For the CDR3, the DNA is TGCGCCAGCAGCCAAGGGTACGCTGCCACAGATACGCAGTATTTT. This gives the protein CASSQGYAATDTQYF.

V usage is TRBV28 and J usage is TRBJ1-2; 8 positions agree with TRBD1. The CDR3 is 13 amino acids. Germline assignment: CDR1 MDHEN and CDR2 SYDVKM. Trimming removed 6 bases from V and 4 bases from J; junction bases left unmatched: 4. CDR3: CASRGQGLYGYTF. DNA of the CDR3: TGTGCCAGCAGAGGACAGGGTCTCTATGGCTACACCTTC.

The sample holds a few counts of this clone. The V call is TRBV6-5, the J call TRBJ2-3; no firm D call. With 9 bases removed from V and 0 bases from J, the gap between germline ends came to 10 bases. This CDR3 contains 13 residues. The germline gives CDR1 MNHEY, CDR2 SVGAGI. CDR3 nucleotide sequence: TGTGCCAGTTTAGCTACTAGCACAGATACGCAGTATTTT. As protein: CASLATSTDTQYF.

The chain uses TRBV10-3 and TRBJ2-2; 8 bases line up with TRBD2. V lost 6 bases to trimming and J lost 3 bases; unmatched junction nucleotides: 9. The CDR3 totals 16 residues. CDR1 ENHRY and CDR2 SYGVKD come from the germline V gene. The CDR3 sequence is CAIRPYGTRDTGELFF. DNA of the CDR3: TGTGCCATCAGACCATACGGGACTAGGGACACCGGGGAGCTGTTTTTT.

The J gene is TRBJ1-5, the V gene TRBV5-6, with TRBD1 matching 9 bases. The CDR3 runs 15 residues. Germline V gene sequence: CDR1 SGHDT, CDR2 YYEEEE. The V and J ends lost 6 bases and 1 base, in that order; junction bases with no gene match: 5. The CDR3, as DNA: TGTGCCAGCACCCAAGGGACAGGGAGCAATCAGCCCCAGCATTTT. Its translation: CASTQGTGSNQPQHF.

The chain links TRBV7-2 to TRBJ2-5; D is uncertain. CDR1 and CDR2 from the germline V gene are SGHTA and FQGNSA. The germline V and J ends were trimmed by 7 bases and 5 bases, with 14 bases remaining between them. This CDR3 contains 13 residues. This CDR3 reads CASTHWGGETQYF. The CDR3 bases are TGTGCCAGCACCCATTGGGGTGGGGAGACCCAGTACTTC.

This clone has only a few counts. A single base is all that separates this from a far larger clone, so a read error is likely. The chain recombines TRBV7-8 with TRBJ1-1; 10 bases are a match to TRBD1. The CDR3 loop spans 16 amino acids. The germline V gene encodes CDR1 SGHVS and CDR2 FQNEAQ. V was clipped by 7 bases and J by 2 bases; unmatched bases: 10. DNA of the CDR3: TGTGCCAGCATCGCCCGGGACAGGGGTTCAAACACTGAAGCTTTCTTT. This sequence encodes CASIARDRGSNTEAFF.

The V call is TRBV7-2, the J call TRBJ1-1; weak D call: TRBD1 (6 bases). The CDR3 runs 13 residues. Per the germline V gene, CDR1 is SGHTA and CDR2 is FQGNSA. The V and J ends lost 5 bases and 8 bases respectively, with 15 bases between them. Written as DNA, the CDR3 is TGTGCCAGCAGCCCCAAACAGGGAATAGAAGCTTTCTTT. Amino acids: CASSPKQGIEAFF.

There are a few counts of this clone. V is TRBV7-9 and J is TRBJ1-5; 7 nucleotides match TRBD1. CDR1 is SEHNR, CDR2 FQNEAQ, per germline (reference sequence). This CDR3 contains 14 residues. Losses at the gene ends were 5 bases for V and 6 bases for J; bases not matched to a gene: 7. This chain's CDR3 is CASSHSGGSQPQHF. The CDR3 DNA reads TGTGCCAGCAGCCACTCAGGGGGAAGTCAGCCCCAGCATTTT.

This clone has a count of ten or more. The V call is TRBV30, the J call TRBJ2-7; D remains ambiguous. The CDR3 runs to 15 residues. Germline loops: CDR1 GTSNPN, CDR2 SVGIG (reference sequence). Trimming removed 2 bases from V and 2 bases from J, with 16 bases in between. The CDR3 nucleotides are TGTGCCTGGAGTACTCCCACCCTCTTGGCCTACGAGCAGTACTTC. This translates into CAWSTPTLLAYEQYF.

This chain joins TRBV5-1 and TRBJ2-1; 10 bases fit TRBD2. The CDR3 sequence is 15 residues long. The germline CDR1 and CDR2 sequences are SGHRS and YFSETQ. Trimming cost V 5 bases and J 4 bases; bases outside gene matches: 6. CDR3 coding DNA: TGCGCCAGCAGACTAGCGGGGACCCAATACAATGAGCAGTTCTTC. Translated: CASRLAGTQYNEQFF.

The V call is TRBV4-1, the J call TRBJ2-1; D is undetermined. The CDR3 totals 12 residues. The V gene lost 6 bases and the J gene lost 5 bases, with 8 bases spanning the gap. Germline assignment: CDR1 MGHRA and CDR2 YSYEKL. This CDR3 reads CASSYRDNEQFF. DNA of the CDR3: TGCGCCAGCAGTTACAGAGACAATGAGCAGTTCTTC.

CDR3 nucleotides: TGTGCCAGCAGCACCCGGACAGGGGGCCAGAGAACGAATATACAGTACTTC. It encodes CASSTRTGGQRTNIQYF. The rearrangement uses TRBV7-2 and TRBJ2-7; 11 positions agree with TRBD1. The CDR3 totals 17 residues. Germline CDR1 is SGHTA and CDR2 is FQGNSA. V trimming: 5 bases; J trimming: 10 bases; junction bases outside the gene matches: 19.

This rearrangement joins TRBV6-5 to TRBJ1-2; 7 bases are shared with TRBD1. From germline, CDR1 is MNHEY and CDR2 SVGAGI. Germline trimming cut 7 bases from V and 4 bases from J; bases unmatched to any gene: 3. The CDR3 consists of 12 residues. CDR3 region: CASMSGGYGYTF. CDR3 in DNA: TGTGCCAGCATGTCAGGGGGCTATGGCTACACCTTC.

The chain uses TRBV9 and TRBJ2-4; 8 nucleotides line up with TRBD2. J was trimmed by 7 bases and V by 0 bases; bases with no gene match: 3. CDR1 is SGDLS, CDR2 YYNGEE, per germline. This CDR3 is 14 amino acids long. The CDR3 nucleotides read TGTGCCAGCAGCGTAGAATCTAGCGGGAACATTCAGTACTTC. The encoded protein is CASSVESSGNIQYF. Drawing the rest from reference TRBV9 and TRBJ2-4, the complete variable domain is DSGVTQTPKHLITATGQRVTLRCSPRSGDLSVYWYQQSLDQGLQFLIQYYNGEERAKGNILERFSAQQFPDLHSELNLSSLELGDSALYFCASSVESSGNIQYFGAGTRLSVL.

This clone was seen a handful of times. This specimen includes other DNA sequences encoding the same CDR3. The rearrangement links TRBV11-2 to TRBJ2-7; D is undetermined. Deletions cut 5 bases from V and 3 bases from J, with 5 bases between. The CDR3 is 11 residues long. Germline loops: CDR1 SGHAT, CDR2 FQNNGV. The CDR3 sequence: CASSPHYEQYF. CDR3 in DNA: TGTGCCAGCAGCCCGCACTACGAGCAGTACTTC.

This clone occurred many times. The CDR3 DNA reads TGTGCCAGCAGTAGAATCCCGGGACTAGGTTCGGGCACAGATACGCAGTATTTT. Amino acid sequence: CASSRIPGLGSGTDTQYF. The chain couples TRBV27 to TRBJ2-3; TRBD2 aligns across 8 bases. In germline, CDR1 is MNHEY, CDR2 SMNVEV (reference sequence). The CDR3 runs 18 residues. The ends lost 5 bases at V and 1 base at J; junction bases unmatched: 14.

The rearrangement uses TRBV16 and TRBJ2-1, with 8 bases lining up with TRBD2. Germline trimming cut 6 bases from V and 0 bases from J; bases unmatched to any gene: 4. CDR3 length equals 15 residues. Germline V gene data show CDR1 as KGHSY and CDR2 as FQNENV. CDR3 protein: CASSPGLASYNEQFF. CDR3 sequence (DNA): TGTGCCAGCAGTCCCGGACTAGCCTCCTACAATGAGCAGTTCTTC.

This clone has a handful of counts. The rearrangement links TRBV7-2 to TRBJ1-1; TRBD1 agrees at 8 bases. The CDR3 runs 14 residues. Looked up from germline, CDR1 is SGHTA and CDR2 is FQGNSA. The V gene end was trimmed by 4 bases and the J gene end by 6 bases; junction bases not matched to a gene: 7. The CDR3 reads CASSSGQGRPEAFF. The CDR3 DNA follows: TGTGCCAGCAGCTCTGGACAGGGAAGGCCTGAAGCTTTCTTT.

The genes are TRBV29-1 and TRBJ2-7, with 7 bases fitting TRBD1. Germline CDR1 reads SQVTM; CDR2 reads ANQGSEA. The CDR3 consists of 12 residues. Trimming took 6 bases from V and 4 from J; bases not matched to a gene: 6. The CDR3 here is CSVGGAGYEQYF. The CDR3 DNA reads TGCAGCGTAGGGGGCGCCGGGTACGAGCAGTACTTC.

The sample holds a few counts of this clone. This rearrangement joins TRBV25-1 to TRBJ1-1, with TRBD1 as a possible D gene (5 bases). Trimming left V 6 bases short and J 5 bases short, with 13 bases between. The CDR3 sequence is 13 residues long. Per the germline V gene, CDR1 is MGHDK and CDR2 is SYGVNS. The CDR3: CASSAAGRTEAFF. The CDR3 DNA reads as TGTGCCAGCAGCGCGGCAGGGCGTACTGAAGCTTTCTTT.

The rearrangement links TRBV29-1 to TRBJ1-1; maybe TRBD1 (6 bases). Trimming removed 5 bases at V and 3 bases at J, with 16 bases between. Germline CDR1 and CDR2: SQVTM and ANQGSEA. CDR3 length: 14 amino acids. CDR3 DNA: TGCAGCGTTCGGGACAAATTTCGCGACACTGAAGCTTTCTTT. Translated: CSVRDKFRDTEAFF.

The chain recombines TRBV7-6 with TRBJ1-5; D not certain. This CDR3 comprises 12 residues. The V end lost 3 bases, the J end lost 5 bases, and 5 bases lay between the germline ends. Germline V CDR1 and CDR2: SGHVS, FNYEAQ. Written as DNA, the CDR3 is TGTGCCAGCAGCTTCCTCGATCAGCCCCAGCATTTT. Protein sequence: CASSFLDQPQHF.

There are a few counts of this clone. In nucleotides, the CDR3 is TGCGCCAGCAGCCAAGAATGGGGCATCCAATACGAGCAGTACTTC. Its protein product is CASSQEWGIQYEQYF. The gene calls are TRBV4-1 and TRBJ2-7; the D gene is possibly TRBD1 (5 bases). The CDR3 is 15 residues long. Germline CDR1 MGHRA, CDR2 YSYEKL. V was pared by 0 bases and J by 4 bases, with 13 bases between.